This T cell receptor beta chain was recovered during a study of multiple sclerosis patients with progressive multifocal leukoencephalopathy. Sequencing was performed with immunoSEQ multiplex PCR; in TCRdb, only in-frame clones are kept and a portion is missing. This sample has more than 30,000 clones, with 70% to 90% found just once. Losses at the gene ends were 7 bases for V and 2 bases for J; bases not matched to a gene: 8. This CDR3 contains 16 residues. Time point indicated: before natalizumab initiation. The T0 samples predate the first natalizumab infusion. Material: PBMCs. This clonotype was obtained from a human donor with multiple sclerosis. V usage is TRBV23-1 and J usage is TRBJ2-1; 10 bases map to TRBD1. TRBV23-1 is filed as an ORF, its function uncertain. The CDR3 nucleotides are TGCGCCAGCAAGAAATCCGGGACAGGGGCCTACAATGAGCAGTTCTTC. Its translation is CASKKSGTGAYNEQFF.